These T cell receptor beta chains were read from a single sample in a study of OX40 agonist ivuxolimab in advanced cancers. Clones were read by immunoSEQ multiplex PCR, and TCRdb kept only the in-frame ones, dropping some. The table includes 30,000 or so clones, more than 70% detected once. Sequencing used CD4+ or CD8+ T cells sorted from blood, obtained in a trial of the OX40 agonist ivuxolimab. These receptor sequences come from an adult with an advanced solid tumor such as melanoma, head and neck, liver or kidney cancer. Both conserved end residues are part of each CDR3. Each record gives: V gene, D gene, J gene, CDR3 protein, CDR3 DNA. A D gene is named only where the DNA matches it firmly.

>TRBV6-1|TRBD1|TRBJ2-7
CASSGQGPYEQYF
TGTGCCAGCTCGGGACAGGGACCCTACGAGCAGTACTTC
>TRBV7-7|TRBD1|TRBJ2-7
CASSLGTGANYEQYF
TGTGCTAGCAGCTTAGGGACAGGGGCAAACTACGAGCAGTACTTC
>TRBV28|NA|TRBJ2-7
CATSTGAYEQYF
TGTGCCACTTCGACAGGTGCCTACGAGCAGTACTTC
>TRBV6-5|NA|TRBJ2-7
CASIPGSRGADEQYF
TGTGCCAGCATCCCGGGATCCCGGGGCGCGGACGAGCAGTACTTC
>TRBV19|NA|TRBJ1-6
CASSLSGNSPLHF
TGTGCCAGTAGTCTCTCAGGGAATTCACCCCTCCACTTT
>TRBV28|TRBD1|TRBJ1-1
CASSFPGGSNTEAFF
TGTGCCAGCAGTTTCCCAGGGGGCTCAAACACTGAAGCTTTCTTT
>TRBV6-6|NA|TRBJ1-6
CASSYLGPLSPLHF
TGTGCCAGCAGTTACCTCGGTCCACTTTCACCCCTCCACTTT
>TRBV19|TRBD2|TRBJ2-1
CASSITGTRSYNEQFF
TGTGCCAGTAGTATAACCGGGACTAGATCCTACAATGAGCAGTTCTTC
>TRBV6-5|NA|TRBJ2-3
CASGWGKDTQYF
TGTGCCAGCGGTTGGGGTAAAGATACGCAGTATTTT
>TRBV2|TRBD2|TRBJ2-7
CASSASGVNLYEQYF
TGTGCCAGCAGCGCTAGCGGGGTTAATCTCTACGAGCAGTACTTC